One sample yielded the 9 T cell receptor beta chains listed below, sequenced in a study of shared clonotypes between healthy human individuals. Measured with immunoSEQ multiplex PCR; TCRdb has only the in-frame clones, and not every one. The profile shows fewer than 400,000 clones, 74% of them singletons. Specimen: memory CD4+ T cells sorted from blood. As to subset: CD45RA-negative fraction. Receptors were obtained from a man aged 30 to 45 in good health.

This clone was detected once. The gene calls are TRBV10-1 and TRBJ2-1; TRBD2 agrees at 10 bases. This CDR3 is built from 17 residues. CDR1 and CDR2 (germline): WNHNN, SYGVQD (reference sequence). V shed 8 bases and J 2 bases; nucleotides not matched to a gene: 12. CDR3 loop: CASAEKLAGKTYNEQFF. CDR3 DNA: TGCGCCAGCGCAGAAAAACTAGCGGGAAAGACCTACAATGAGCAGTTCTTC.

The chain joins TRBV2 to TRBJ1-5; 8 nucleotides match TRBD1. This CDR3 contains 14 residues. Germline trimming cut 3 bases from V and 6 bases from J; bases unmatched to any gene: 4. The V gene's germline CDR1 is SNHLY and CDR2 FYNNEI. The CDR3 DNA is TGTGCCAGCAGTGACTGGACAGGGACTCAGCCCCAGCATTTT. As protein: CASSDWTGTQPQHF.

The sample holds one count of this clone. The chain joins TRBV10-2 to TRBJ2-2, with D hard to call. The CDR3 covers 15 residues. Looked up from germline, CDR1 is WSHSY and CDR2 is SAAADI. Trimming left V 4 bases short and J 5 bases short, with 14 bases between. The CDR3 region has the DNA TGCGCCAGCAGTGTCACCGACAAGTCTACCGGGGAGCTGTTTTTT. Translation: CASSVTDKSTGELFF.

The chain carries TRBV19 and TRBJ1-5, with 8 bases aligning to TRBD1. V gave up 8 bases and J gave up 6 bases; unmatched junction bases: 12. From germline, CDR1 is LNHDA and CDR2 SQIVND (reference sequence). The CDR3 is 15 amino acids. The chain's CDR3 is CASGAGGAGGQPQHF. CDR3 nucleotide sequence: TGTGCCAGTGGGGCAGGGGGCGCAGGAGGTCAGCCCCAGCATTTT.

The V call is TRBV11-2, the J call TRBJ2-7; a possible D gene is TRBD1 (5 bases). Trimming left V 1 base short and J 4 bases short, with 11 bases between. Germline values: CDR1 SGHAT, CDR2 FQNNGV. This CDR3 contains 14 residues. The CDR3 spells CASSLGSQVYEQYF. CDR3 coding DNA: TGTGCCAGCAGCTTAGGATCACAGGTGTACGAGCAGTACTTC.

V gene TRBV6-5 combines with J gene TRBJ2-2; 10 bases are shared with TRBD1. J was trimmed by 4 bases and V by 4 bases; bases with no gene match: 3. The CDR3 consists of 15 residues. Germline CDR1 MNHEY, CDR2 SVGAGI. The CDR3 loop is CASSLTGGATGELFF. DNA of the CDR3: TGTGCCAGCAGTTTGACAGGGGGCGCCACCGGGGAGCTGTTTTTT.

The V gene is TRBV27, the J gene TRBJ1-3, with 7 bases matching TRBD1. The V gene end was trimmed by 0 bases and the J gene end by 4 bases; junction bases not matched to a gene: 6. The CDR3 consists of 16 residues. The V gene's germline CDR1 is MNHEY and CDR2 SMNVEV (reference sequence). In DNA form, the CDR3 reads TGTGCCAGCAGTTTATCGTCACCGGGACAGGGAAACACCATATATTTT. Its translation is CASSLSSPGQGNTIYF.

The chain uses TRBV2 and TRBJ1-2; D is unclear. V shed 6 bases and J shed 3 bases, with 8 bases lying between them. This CDR3 contains 12 residues. The germline V gene has CDR1 SNHLY and CDR2 FYNNEI. The CDR3 sequence: CASRADHYGYTF. The DNA of the CDR3 is TGTGCCAGCAGGGCAGATCACTATGGCTACACCTTC.

The sample holds a few counts of this clone. The gene calls are TRBV5-1 and TRBJ2-1, with 10 bases matching TRBD1. The CDR3 has 15 residues. J gave up 6 bases and V 4 bases, and 7 bases lay outside the gene matches. Per the germline V gene, CDR1 is SGHRS and CDR2 is YFSETQ. The CDR3, as DNA: TGCGCCAGCAGCCCCCGGACAGGGGGAGGCAATGAGCAGTTCTTC. Translated: CASSPRTGGGNEQFF. The variable domain in full, completed from reference TRBV5-1 and TRBJ2-1, reads KAGVTQTPRYLIKTRGQQVTLSCSPISGHRSVSWYQQTPGQGLQFLFEYFSETQRNKGNFPGRFSGRQFSNSRSEMNVSTLELGDSALYLCASSPRTGGGNEQFFGPGTRLTVL.